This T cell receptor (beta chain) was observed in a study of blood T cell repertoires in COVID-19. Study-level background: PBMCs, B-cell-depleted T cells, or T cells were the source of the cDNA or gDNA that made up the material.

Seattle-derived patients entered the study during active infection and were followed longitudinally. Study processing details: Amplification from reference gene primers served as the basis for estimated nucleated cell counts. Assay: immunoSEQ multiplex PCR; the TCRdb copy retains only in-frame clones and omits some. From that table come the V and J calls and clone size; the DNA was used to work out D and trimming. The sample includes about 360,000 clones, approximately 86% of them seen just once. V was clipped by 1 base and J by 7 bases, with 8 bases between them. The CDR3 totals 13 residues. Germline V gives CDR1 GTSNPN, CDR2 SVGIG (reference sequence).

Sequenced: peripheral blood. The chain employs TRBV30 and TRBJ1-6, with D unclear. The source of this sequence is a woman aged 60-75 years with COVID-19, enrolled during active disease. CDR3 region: CAWSEIHNSPLHF. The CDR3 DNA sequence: TGTGCCTGGAGTGAGATACACAATTCACCCCTCCACTTT.